This TCR beta chain was obtained from a study of post-analysis software for immune sequencing data (dated by TCRdb to between 2015 and 2017). A note on the overall study: The recorded disease courses included relapsing-remitting, secondary progressive and progressive-relapsing multiple sclerosis, and some patients had no subtype annotation. The multiple sclerosis patient repertoires were compared with approximately 11 previously published healthy control repertoires from donors aged roughly 6 to 25 years. A subset of samples was prepared in parallel using single-end sample barcoding, then pooled and co-amplified after Illumina adapter ligation. Study-wide conclusions, independent of this receptor: The multiple sclerosis patient group was slightly younger than the control group. Multiple sclerosis patients had significantly lower normalized Chao1 diversity than controls, a result that suggests substantial peripheral T-cell clonal expansion. When samples were clustered directly using the F measure, samples prepared in the same batch co-clustered strongly, which prompted a batch-effect correction.

For this clonotype: Its antigen remains unidentified. The sample holds no much larger clone one base away, and base qualities are not on file.

To demonstrate the VDJtools post-analysis software, the study profiled TCR beta repertoires from the peripheral blood of about 13 young patients with multiple sclerosis. The multiple sclerosis patients were children and adolescents ranging in age from roughly 6 to 15 years. The library was prepared using PCR. The sequencer was an Illumina HiSeq 2500. To reduce PCR and sequencing biases, unique molecular identifiers were incorporated into the TCR beta cDNA libraries. Roughly 500,000 cDNA molecules were obtained for every 1 to 10 million input T cells, so each molecule roughly corresponded to one T cell. The patient libraries were prepared and sequenced with the same protocol used for the earlier healthy control dataset. Samples belonging to the same batch were prepared together, multiplexed and sequenced on a shared HiSeq lane. On the authors' methods: Raw barcoded reads were processed with MIGEC, and single-read molecular identifier groups were discarded before consensus assembly and CDR3 extraction. Clonotype tables were post-analysed with VDJtools, normalizing diversity by down-sampling all datasets to the smallest sample size. In repertoire overlap clustering, CDR3 amino acid sequences, but not nucleotide sequences, were matched to correct batch-related cross-sample contamination. TCRdb itself trimmed the public reads at Q25 with fastp, ran MiXCR and retained productive beta chains. Entries are consolidated by CDR3 protein sequence, retaining the most common genes and DNA. Clone size and V and J calls follow TCRdb, not the original study. For this sample there are some 690,000 distinct CDR3 sequences; roughly three fifths appear just once. Roughly 10% of the sample is held by the ten biggest clonotypes.

The TCR was taken from a girl aged 2 to 10 with multiple sclerosis. Sequenced material: blood.

This receptor carries the CDR3 CASGLVLRVRNGNEQFF. The nucleotide sequence reads as follows: TGTGCTAGTGGTTTGGTACTTAGGGTACGGAATGGAAATGAGCAGTTCTTC. This sequence uses TRBV12-5 and TRBJ2-1; no D gene can be assigned with confidence. CDR1 LGHNT and CDR2 FRNRAP were looked up in the germline V gene. V drops 0 bases and J drops 7 bases, leaving 19 bases in between. Including the terminal cysteine and phenylalanine, the CDR3 comprises 17 residues. This entry keeps only the CDR3 DNA: 51 bases, framed from base 1. Full variable domain (CDR3 extended with the reference TRBV12-5 and TRBJ2-1 proteins): DARVTQTPRHKVTEMGQEVTMRCQPILGHNTVFWYRQTMMQGLELLAYFRNRAPLDDSGMPKDRFSAEMPDATLATLKIQPSEPRDSAVYFCASGLVLRVRNGNEQFFGPGTRLTVL.